The 19 T cell receptor beta chains presented below share a single source sample, sequenced in a study of blood T cell repertoires in COVID-19 (dated by TCRdb to 2019 to 2021). Libraries were constructed by the immunoSEQ multiplex PCR assay. Here the immuneACCESS table is served through TCRdb, limited to in-frame sequences with V and J called. Missing clones are a known gap in these copies; in checked studies unresolved V genes cover under half, and the rest lacks a known reason. The sample table records about 230,000 clones; roughly 84% of these occur just once. Jointly, the top ten make up approximately 30% of the sample. Source material: peripheral blood. These TCRs come from a man in his forties with acute or convalescent COVID-19.

The table lists this clone with many counts. This chain connects TRBV6-1 to TRBJ1-6; a weak D match, TRBD1 (5 bases). CDR1 and CDR2 from the germline V gene are MNHNS and SASEGT. V was pared by 0 bases and J by 11 bases, with 5 bases between. This CDR3 is 12 amino acids long. This CDR3 reads CASSEADTPLHF. In DNA form, the CDR3 reads TGTGCCAGCAGTGAAGCGGACACACCCCTCCACTTT.

The chain uses TRBV5-1 and TRBJ2-3, with D perhaps TRBD1 (5 bases). Germline assignment: CDR1 SGHRS and CDR2 YFSETQ. This CDR3 is 14 amino acids long. V was clipped by 0 bases and J by 1 base, with 6 bases between them. The CDR3 sequence: CASSLGQRTDTQYF. In DNA form, the CDR3 reads TGCGCCAGCAGCTTGGGACAGCGCACAGATACGCAGTATTTT. Together with reference TRBV5-1 and TRBJ2-3, the CDR3 gives the full variable domain: KAGVTQTPRYLIKTRGQQVTLSCSPISGHRSVSWYQQTPGQGLQFLFEYFSETQRNKGNFPGRFSGRQFSNSRSEMNVSTLELGDSALYLCASSLGQRTDTQYFGPGTRLTVL.

The V and J genes are TRBV29-1 and TRBJ2-7; perhaps TRBD1 as D (6 bases). The ends were cut back, 7 bases at V and 0 bases at J, with 13 bases in the middle. Germline CDR1 is SQVTM and CDR2 is ANQGSEA. The CDR3 totals 13 residues. The CDR3 DNA follows: TGCAGCGGCACCGGGACAAACTCCTACGAGCAGTACTTC. Protein: CSGTGTNSYEQYF.

This sequence joins TRBV14 and TRBJ1-1, with D possibly TRBD1 on 5 matching bases. Between the trimmed V and J ends, which lost 5 bases and 4 bases, there was a span of 11 bases. Per germline, CDR1 SGHDN and CDR2 FVKESK. CDR3 length: 13 amino acids. In DNA form, the CDR3 reads TGTGCCAGCAGCTCTCAGGGTACCACTGAAGCTTTCTTT. The encoded protein is CASSSQGTTEAFF.

The rearrangement uses TRBV9 and TRBJ2-3; 12 positions match TRBD2. V shed 3 bases and J 3 bases; nucleotides not matched to a gene: 5. CDR3 size: 16 residues. Per the germline V gene, CDR1 is SGDLS and CDR2 is YYNGEE. The CDR3 sequence is CASSALAGGGTDTQYF. In DNA, the CDR3 is TGTGCCAGCAGCGCACTAGCGGGAGGAGGTACAGATACGCAGTATTTT. Based on the CDR3 plus reference TRBV9 and TRBJ2-3, the full variable domain is DSGVTQTPKHLITATGQRVTLRCSPRSGDLSVYWYQQSLDQGLQFLIQYYNGEERAKGNILERFSAQQFPDLHSELNLSSLELGDSALYFCASSALAGGGTDTQYFGPGTRLTVL.

V gene TRBV18 combines with J gene TRBJ2-2, with D perhaps TRBD2 (5 bases). This CDR3 has 15 amino acids. The germline V gene has CDR1 KGHSH and CDR2 LQKENI. Trimming shortened V by 3 bases and J by 5 bases, and 13 bases separated the two germline ends. The chain's CDR3 is CASSPTGRRTGELFF. CDR3 in DNA: TGTGCCAGCTCACCGACGGGTCGGAGGACCGGGGAGCTGTTTTTT.

V usage is TRBV12-3 or TRBV12-4 and J usage is TRBJ1-2; 7 bases align to TRBD1. This CDR3 has 13 residues. The junction had 0 bases not matched to a gene; V was cut back by 4 bases and J by 1 base. The DNA for the CDR3 is TGTGCCAGCAGTTGGGACAGTAACTATGGCTACACCTTC. Protein product: CASSWDSNYGYTF.

This chain uses TRBV6-2 or TRBV6-3 with TRBJ1-6; TRBD1 matches 9 bases. Trimming cost V 5 bases and J 7 bases; bases outside gene matches: 3. CDR3 length equals 14 residues. CDR1 is MNHEY, CDR2 SVGEGT, per germline. The CDR3 region has the DNA TGTGCCAGCAGTCGGGACAGGGAGAATTCACCCCTCCACTTT. Encoded protein: CASSRDRENSPLHF.

The chain couples TRBV2 to TRBJ2-1; 7 bases are shared with TRBD2. There are 16 residues in the CDR3. Germline CDR1 is SNHLY and CDR2 is FYNNEI. The junction had 10 bases not matched to a gene; V was cut back by 6 bases and J by 2 bases. CDR3 DNA: TGTGCCAGCAGGCCCCTCACTAGCGCGGCCTACAATGAGCAGTTCTTC. This gives the protein CASRPLTSAAYNEQFF.

This clone occurred once. This chain joins TRBV7-9 and TRBJ2-7, with 9 bases aligning to TRBD1. This CDR3 comprises 14 residues. Germline CDR1 and CDR2: SEHNR and FQNEAQ (reference sequence). V was pared by 5 bases and J by 5 bases, with 7 bases of the junction left unmatched. The chain's CDR3 is CASSGDRAPNEQYF. For the CDR3, the DNA is TGTGCCAGCAGCGGGGACAGGGCTCCCAACGAGCAGTACTTC. Filled out from reference TRBV7-9 and TRBJ2-7, the complete variable domain reads DTGVSQNPRHKITKRGQNVTFRCDPISEHNRLYWYRQTLGQGPEFLTYFQNEAQLEKSRLLSDRFSAERPKGSFSTLEIQRTEQGDSAMYLCASSGDRAPNEQYFGPGTRLTVT.

This clone was counted between two and nine times. The chain has TRBV4-1 and TRBJ2-1; 12 positions agree with TRBD2. The CDR3 sequence is 16 residues long. Germline loops: CDR1 MGHRA, CDR2 YSYEKL. After removal of 4 bases from V and 10 bases from J, the junction contained 11 bases not matched to a gene. In nucleotides, the CDR3 is TGCGCCAGCAGCCGGACGCTAGCGGGAGGGCCCGGGGAGCAGTTCTTC. Translating it yields CASSRTLAGGPGEQFF.

The chain uses TRBV14 and TRBJ2-5; TRBD2 might be the D (5 bases). V was cut by 5 bases and J by 5 bases, with 15 bases left in between. The length of the CDR3 is 14 residues. In germline, CDR1 is SGHDN, CDR2 FVKESK. In nucleotides, the CDR3 is TGTGCCAGCAGCATGAGGGTAAATCGGGAGACCCAGTACTTC. It translates to CASSMRVNRETQYF.

The chain employs TRBV15 and TRBJ2-1; 9 nucleotides align to TRBD2. The CDR3 totals 16 residues. Losses at the gene ends were 1 base for V and 2 bases for J; bases not matched to a gene: 3. CDR1 and CDR2 (germline): LNHNV, YYDKDF (reference sequence). The DNA for the CDR3 is TGTGCCACCAGCAGAGTCCCTAGCGGGACCTACAATGAGCAGTTCTTC. Its translation: CATSRVPSGTYNEQFF. The entire variable domain, with the rest obtained from reference TRBV15 and TRBJ2-1, is as follows: DAMVIQNPRYQVTQFGKPVTLSCSQTLNHNVMYWYQQKSSQAPKLLFHYYDKDFNNEADTPDNFQSRRPNTSFCFLDIRSPGLGDTAMYLCATSRVPSGTYNEQFFGPGTRLTVL.

V gene TRBV6-5 combines with J gene TRBJ2-1; 10 bases agree with TRBD1. Trimming at V came to 6 bases and at J to 8 bases, leaving 10 bases not matched to a gene. Germline values: CDR1 MNHEY, CDR2 SVGAGI. This CDR3 has 15 amino acids. The CDR3 nucleotides are TGTGCCAGCAGCCCCCTGGGACAGGGGAGTGATGAGCAGTTCTTC. This encodes CASSPLGQGSDEQFF.

The chain employs TRBV4-2 and TRBJ2-1, with 11 positions matching TRBD2. Germline V CDR1 and CDR2: LGHNA, YNFKEQ. The length of the CDR3 is 14 residues. Germline trimming cut 4 bases from V and 9 bases from J; bases unmatched to any gene: 5. Here the CDR3 reads CASSPSGLAGEQFF. DNA for the CDR3: TGTGCCAGCAGCCCCTCCGGACTAGCGGGTGAGCAGTTCTTC.

This clone has just one count. The V call is TRBV19, the J call TRBJ1-5; 10 bases line up with TRBD1. Germline CDR1 reads LNHDA; CDR2 reads SQIVND (reference sequence). The CDR3 length is 15 residues. V dropped 11 bases and J dropped 0; count of bases not matched to a gene: 7. The CDR3 loop is CAVGGTGVSNQPQHF. The CDR3 DNA is TGTGCCGTTGGCGGGACAGGGGTTAGCAATCAGCCCCAGCATTTT.

This clone was detected a few times. This rearrangement joins TRBV7-2 to TRBJ2-3; D unresolved. The CDR3 is made up of 13 amino acids. V was shortened by 8 bases and J by 2 bases, with 11 bases between the two germline ends. Germline V gene data show CDR1 as SGHTA and CDR2 as FQGNSA. The CDR3 DNA is TGTGCCAGCCATGGCCCGAACACAGATACGCAGTATTTT. It codes for CASHGPNTDTQYF.

The rearrangement joins TRBV6-5 to TRBJ2-1; 7 positions match TRBD2. CDR3 length: 14 residues. Losses at the gene ends were 6 bases for V and 9 bases for J; bases not matched to a gene: 11. Germline V gene lookup returns CDR1 MNHEY and CDR2 SVGAGI. The CDR3 DNA reads as TGTGCCAGCAGCGAGCGGGAACGTGGCAGTGAGCAGTTCTTC. It translates to CASSERERGSEQFF.

This chain links TRBV6-1 with TRBJ1-1; TRBD1 is a possible D gene (5 bases). V was shortened by 2 bases and J by 3 bases, with 10 bases between the two germline ends. CDR1 and CDR2 (germline): MNHNS, SASEGT. CDR3 length: 14 amino acids. The CDR3 DNA reads TGTGCCAGCAGTGAAATCGCAGGGTACACTGAAGCTTTCTTT. Protein sequence: CASSEIAGYTEAFF.